This paragraph covers one T cell receptor (beta chain) sequence. The antigen is not known. These data are taken from a study of response to subunit inactivated influenza vaccine. General study findings and limits: The authors offered the suggestion that each seasonal influenza vaccination recruits few new T cells.

TCRdb fed the RT-PCR reads into MiXCR, producing one record per CDR3 protein. This sample has hundreds of thousands of distinct CDR3 sequences; roughly 14% occur once, and the top ten carry around 10%. Germline V gene data show CDR1 as MNHEY and CDR2 as SVGEGT. The length of the CDR3 is 17 residues. The ends were cut back, 4 bases at V and 2 bases at J, with 18 bases in the middle. This specimen consisted of PBMCs from blood, obtained about 11 days after vaccination. The sequence came from a man in his fifties who received an inactivated influenza vaccine. This chain uses TRBV6-2 or TRBV6-3 with TRBJ2-1; no firm D call. Here the CDR3 reads CASSSVRLHYAYNEQFF. The CDR3 DNA reads as TGTGCCAGCAGTTCTGTGCGTCTTCATTACGCCTACAATGAGCAGTTCTTC.